These 6 T cell receptor beta chains share one sample of origin, sequenced in a study of blood T cell repertoires in COVID-19. This table comes from immunoSEQ multiplex PCR, and its TCRdb copy is limited to in-frame clones, with some not included. The sample includes around 86,000 clones, 87% of them seen just once. Sequenced material: peripheral blood. These receptors came from a human donor with acute or convalescent COVID-19. The donor label of this sample is uncertain.

This chain connects TRBV6-2 or TRBV6-3 to TRBJ1-1; 8 nucleotides match TRBD1. V lost 0 bases, J lost 5 bases, and 5 bases stayed unmatched. Germline CDR1 and CDR2: MNHEY and SVGEGT. The CDR3 has 15 amino acids. The CDR3 DNA reads TGTGCCAGCAGTTACTCCCGAACAGGGGGAACTGAAGCTTTCTTT. The encoded protein is CASSYSRTGGTEAFF.

This chain joins TRBV29-1 and TRBJ1-2; 9 bases match TRBD1. The CDR3 spans 12 residues. V was pared by 6 bases and J by 2 bases, with 1 base of the junction left unmatched. Germline V gene sequence: CDR1 SQVTM, CDR2 ANQGSEA. The CDR3 coding sequence is TGCAGCGTAGGGACAGGGAACTATGGCTACACCTTC. Translated, it gives CSVGTGNYGYTF.

V and J are TRBV6-5 and TRBJ1-2, with D maybe TRBD1 (6 bases). Germline V gene sequence: CDR1 MNHEY, CDR2 SVGAGI. Deletions cut 4 bases from V and 4 bases from J, with 13 bases between. The CDR3 consists of 14 residues. The CDR3 spells CASSSPRQAYGYTF. The CDR3 DNA reads as TGTGCCAGCAGTTCACCCCGACAGGCCTATGGCTACACCTTC.

The rearrangement joins TRBV9 to TRBJ1-6; no reliable D call. Germline-derived CDR1 and CDR2 are SGDLS and YYNGEE. V gave up 0 bases and J gave up 10 bases, with 8 bases separating them. This CDR3 has 13 amino acids. The CDR3 is CASSVESRSPLHF. For the CDR3, the DNA is TGTGCCAGCAGCGTAGAGAGTCGCTCACCCCTCCACTTT.

The rearrangement links TRBV6-5 to TRBJ1-2; the D gene is possibly TRBD1 (5 bases). In germline, CDR1 is MNHEY, CDR2 SVGAGI. The CDR3 extends over 15 amino acids. The V end was cut by 7 bases, the J end by 0 bases, with 15 bases between. The chain's CDR3 is CASMTDRSTNYGYTF. CDR3 coding DNA: TGTGCCAGCATGACCGACAGATCCACTAACTATGGCTACACCTTC.

V gene TRBV2 combines with J gene TRBJ2-1; 8 nucleotides match TRBD2. Germline lookup yields CDR1 SNHLY and CDR2 FYNNEI. This CDR3 is 15 amino acids long. V was clipped by 5 bases and J by 4 bases; unmatched bases: 7. CDR3 DNA sequence: TGTGCCAGCAGTCGGGAGAGCGGGGGATACAATGAGCAGTTCTTC. Protein sequence: CASSRESGGYNEQFF.